These 18 T cell receptor beta chains were sequenced from one sample in a study of tissue T cells after allogeneic stem cell transplantation (dated by TCRdb to the early 2020s). Library creation used the immunoSEQ multiplex PCR assay. TCRdb took this table from immuneACCESS and kept in-frame rearrangements with V and J called. Such tables lack part of the clones; where checked against another copy, unresolved V genes explain under half of the gap, and the rest is unexplained. This sample holds over 7,500 clones; roughly half were observed only once. About 7.1% of the sample is taken by the ten largest. This sample's time point label indicates: mouse harvest day 7 after allogeneic transplant. Mouse grafts consisting of 10^7 T-cell-depleted bone marrow cells combined with 10^6 splenic CD5+ T cells were administered by tail vein injection. Sequenced: gut tissue. All receptors derive from a female BALB/c mouse given C57BL/6 T cells with graft-versus-host disease after an allogeneic hematopoietic cell transplant.

This clone was counted between two and nine times. The gene names here belong to mouse. The read falls 1 residue short of the CDR3 end, and the missing part is taken from the germline J gene. The chain carries TRBV26 and TRBJ2-4; 8 nucleotides align to TRBD1. The CDR3 has 15 residues. Germline CDR1 and CDR2: KGHPV and FQNQEV (reference sequence). V shed 0 bases and J 4 bases; nucleotides not matched to a gene: 3. This chain's CDR3 is CASSLSGTGENTLYF. The CDR3 DNA, read in part, is TGTGCCAGCAGTCTGTCCGGGACAGGCGAAAACACCTTGTAC.

Comment on this clone: Mouse gene names and germline throughout. Read sequence stops 1 residue before the CDR3 end, and the germline J gene provides the missing end. The chain links TRBV22 to TRBJ2-2. TRBV22 corresponds to a pseudogene. The CDR3 is 14 residues long. Incomplete CDR3 DNA: TGTGCCAGCAGTTGTGGGCTAAACACCGGGCAGCTCTAC. Its translation: CASSCGLNTGQLY. The complete CDR3 reads CASSCGLNTGQLYF.

In this sample, this clone turned up a few times. Gene names and germline refer to mouse. The CDR3 is cut off 1 residue early in the read; its end comes from the germline J gene. The chain recombines TRBV2 with TRBJ2-7, with D perhaps TRBD2 (5 bases). The CDR3 runs to 14 residues. V was shortened by 1 base and J by 0 bases, with 7 bases between the two germline ends. In germline, CDR1 is LGHNA, CDR2 YSYQKL. CDR3 DNA, as far as it was read: TGTGCCAGCAGCCAAGGGACTTTCTCCTATGAACAGTAC. It specifies CASSQGTFSYEQY. The whole CDR3 protein reads CASSQGTFSYEQYF.

A note on this clone: All gene names here are mouse names. The missing CDR3 end, 1 residue past where the read stops, is filled in from the germline J gene. This chain uses TRBV16 with TRBJ2-7, with D possibly being TRBD1 or TRBD2 (5 bases each). The germline gives CDR1 SGHSA, CDR2 FRNQAP. Trimming removed 1 base from V and 0 bases from J, with 10 bases in between. This CDR3 has 15 amino acids. CDR3 protein: CASSLGGASSYEQYF. The DNA read from the CDR3 is TGTGCAAGCAGCTTAGGAGGGGCCAGCTCCTATGAACAGTAC.

A remark on this clone: Gene names are mouse gene names. The missing CDR3 end, 1 residue past where the read stops, is filled in from the germline J gene. This rearrangement joins TRBV26 to TRBJ2-4; weak D call: TRBD1 (5 bases). Germline CDR1 and CDR2: KGHPV and FQNQEV (reference sequence). V was clipped by 2 bases and J by 2 bases, with 5 bases between them. The CDR3 runs 13 residues. The sequenced part of the CDR3 DNA is TGTGCCAGCAGTCTGGGACATCAAAACACCTTGTAC. It yields the protein CASSLGHQNTLY. The full CDR3 sequence reads CASSLGHQNTLYF.

In this sample, this clone is medium-sized. Gene names refer to mouse genes. Different DNA sequences within this sample yield the same CDR3. CDR3 region: CASSLLGYEQYF. The part of the CDR3 DNA that was read is TGTGCCAGCAGTCTGTTGGGGTATGAACAGTAC. This chain joins TRBV26 and TRBJ2-7; TRBD2 is a possible D gene (5 bases). Read sequence stops 1 residue before the CDR3 end, and the germline J gene provides the missing end. Trimming shortened V by 1 base and J by 4 bases, and 5 bases separated the two germline ends. Per the germline V gene, CDR1 is KGHPV and CDR2 is FQNQEV (reference sequence). The CDR3 loop spans 12 amino acids.

A remark on this clone: The genes and germline here are from mouse. The CDR3 extends 1 residue past the end of the read, so its final part is completed from the germline J gene. The chain recombines TRBV16 with TRBJ2-1; D assignment may be TRBD1 or TRBD2 (5 bases each). This CDR3 region has 15 residues. The ends were cut back, 0 bases at V and 7 bases at J, with 13 bases in the middle. Per germline, CDR1 SGHSA and CDR2 FRNQAP. Partial CDR3 DNA: TGTGCAAGCAGCTTAGAAACGGGGACGCTGGCTGAGCAGTTC. Encoded protein: CASSLETGTLAEQF. The whole CDR3 protein reads CASSLETGTLAEQFF. Variable domain in full (rest from reference TRBV16 and TRBJ2-1): NAGVIQTPRHKVTGKGQEATLWCEPISGHSAVFWYRQTIVQGLEFLTYFRNQAPIDDSGMPKERFSAQMPNQSHSTLKIQSTQPQDSAVYLCASSLETGTLAEQFFGPGTRLTVL.

Regarding this clone: Gene names are mouse gene names. The CDR3: CASSWGSAETLYF. The CDR3 DNA, read in part, is TGTGCCAGCAGCTGGGGTAGCGCAGAAACGCTGTAT. The chain joins TRBV3 to TRBJ2-3; D gene uncertain. The read comes to an end 1 residue before the CDR3 does, leaving the germline J gene to fill in the end. This CDR3 comprises 13 residues. Trimming took off 4 bases at V and 3 bases at J, with 8 bases between the two ends. Germline V gene sequence: CDR1 SNHLY, CDR2 FYNGKV (reference sequence).

This clone came up once. Gene labels here are mouse ones. The CDR3 extends 1 residue past the end of the read, so its final part is completed from the germline J gene. Other DNA sequences of this sample code for an identical CDR3. This chain uses TRBV15 with TRBJ2-2; D uncertain. Trimming stripped 1 base from V and 1 base from J, with 1 base between. This CDR3 comprises 13 residues. Germline CDR1 is SGHND and CDR2 is FRSKSL. CDR3 sequence reads: CASSLENTGQLYF. CDR3 DNA, as far as it was read: TGTGCCAGCAGTTTAGAAAACACCGGGCAGCTCTAC.

This clone was seen only a few times. Here the gene names and germline are mouse. CDR3 DNA (partial): TGTGCAAGCAGCTTCCAGGGGGTCCAAGACACCCAGTAC. It encodes CASSFQGVQDTQY. The whole CDR3 is CASSFQGVQDTQYF. The genes are TRBV16 and TRBJ2-5, with 7 bases fitting TRBD1. The read ends 1 residue shy of where the CDR3 ends; the end is completed using the germline J gene. This CDR3 region has 14 residues. After removal of 3 bases from V and 2 bases from J, the junction contained 2 bases not matched to a gene. Germline CDR1 is SGHSA and CDR2 is FRNQAP.

Points on this clone: Mouse germline and gene names are used. The read comes to an end 1 residue before the CDR3 does, leaving the germline J gene to fill in the end. The J gene is TRBJ1-3, the V gene TRBV3; tentatively, D is TRBD1 (5 bases). Germline V gene lookup returns CDR1 SNHLY and CDR2 FYNGKV (reference sequence). V dropped 2 bases and J dropped 0 bases, with 5 bases sitting between them. CDR3 length: 14 amino acids. The part of the CDR3 DNA that was read is TGTGCCAGCAGCTTACAGGGTTCTGGAAATACGCTCTAT. Protein sequence: CASSLQGSGNTLY. The entire CDR3 reads CASSLQGSGNTLYF.

This clone is termed medium-sized. Genes here carry mouse names. The read stops 1 residue short of the end of the CDR3; the missing end is completed from the germline J gene. This sequence joins TRBV19 and TRBJ2-7; 10 bases align to TRBD2. This CDR3 spans 14 amino acids. Germline assignment: CDR1 FNHDT and CDR2 SITEND (reference sequence). Trimming at V came to 4 bases and at J to 4 bases, leaving 5 bases not matched to a gene. The CDR3 region is CASSPTGGGYEQYF. CDR3 DNA (partial): TGTGCCAGCAGTCCAACTGGGGGGGGTTATGAACAGTAC.

A remark on this clone: Mouse gene names and germline throughout. The CDR3 is cut off 1 residue early in the read; its end comes from the germline J gene. The same CDR3 arises from other DNA sequences in this sample as well. This chain uses TRBV26 with TRBJ1-5, with a possible D match to TRBD1 (6 bases). This CDR3 is built from 13 residues. Germline-derived CDR1 and CDR2 are KGHPV and FQNQEV (reference sequence). Trimming removed 4 bases at V and 4 bases at J, with 8 bases between. The chain's CDR3 is CASSPGQNQAPLF. The sequenced CDR3 bases are TGTGCCAGCAGTCCGGGACAAAACCAGGCTCCGCTT. The full variable domain, its missing parts supplied by reference TRBV26 and TRBJ1-5, is NSKVIQTPRYLVKGQGQKAKMRCIPEKGHPVVFWYQQNKNNEFKFLINFQNQEVLQQIDMTEKRFSAECPSNSPCSLEIQSSEAGDSALYLCASSPGQNQAPLFGEGTRLSVL.

Of note for this clone: Gene and germline names: mouse. The read ends 1 residue shy of where the CDR3 ends; the end is completed using the germline J gene. The V and J genes are TRBV5 and TRBJ2-5, with D hard to call. The CDR3 contains 14 residues. V gave up 0 bases and J gave up 0 bases, with 4 bases separating them. Germline V CDR1 and CDR2: LGHNA, YNLKQL (reference sequence). CDR3 bases read: TGTGCCAGCAGCCAAGATGTAAACCAAGACACCCAGTAC. Translation: CASSQDVNQDTQY. The whole CDR3 sequence is CASSQDVNQDTQYF.

Regarding this clone: The gene symbols are mouse symbols. The read falls 1 residue short of the CDR3 end, and the missing part is taken from the germline J gene. The rearrangement uses TRBV2 and TRBJ1-2, with 10 bases fitting TRBD1. Germline V lookup: CDR1 LGHNA, CDR2 YSYQKL. The junction had 4 bases not matched to a gene; V was cut back by 8 bases and J by 1 base. The CDR3 covers 14 residues. The CDR3 DNA, read in part, is TGTGCCAGCGGGGGGGACAGGGGAAACTCCGACTACACC. Its protein is CASGGDRGNSDYT. The entire CDR3 reads CASGGDRGNSDYTF. Supplemented by reference TRBV2 and TRBJ1-2, the full variable domain reads DPKIIQKPKYLVAVTGSEKILICEQYLGHNAMYWYRQSAKKPLEFMFSYSYQKLMDNQTASSRFQPQSSKKNHLDLQITALKPDDSATYFCASGGDRGNSDYTFGSGTRLLVI.

Within the sample, this clone is medium-sized. Gene names and germline match the mouse. Coverage ceases 1 residue before the CDR3 finishes, and the germline J gene fills in the end. The rearrangement links TRBV26 to TRBJ1-1; 8 bases are a match to TRBD1. Germline assignment: CDR1 KGHPV and CDR2 FQNQEV (reference sequence). The CDR3 loop spans 12 amino acids. Unmatched junction bases numbered 0, after V lost 2 bases and J lost 7 bases. CDR3 bases read: TGTGCCAGCAGTCTGGACAGGGGAGAAGTCTTC. Amino acids: CASSLDRGEVF. The CDR3 as a whole reads CASSLDRGEVFF.

Concerning this clone itself: A single base separates this from a much larger clone, so it may be a read error. The listed genes are named as in mouse. Read coverage stops 1 residue before the CDR3 terminus; the germline J gene supplies the remainder. The chain couples TRBV13-2 to TRBJ1-2; D remains unclear. CDR1 and CDR2 (germline): NNHNN, SYGAGS (reference sequence). V shed 0 bases and J shed 0 bases, with 6 bases lying between them. This CDR3 contains 14 residues. The CDR3 sequence: CASGDGRTNSDYTF. The sequenced CDR3 bases are TGTGCCAGCGGTGATGGACGGACAAACTCCGACTACACC.

Comments on this clone: Germline and genes: mouse. The CDR3 end is not reached by the read, which stops 1 residue before it; the germline J gene fills it in. V gene TRBV23 combines with J gene TRBJ2-1. This CDR3 contains 13 residues. CDR1 is KGHTA and CDR2 is FQNQQP in the germline V gene. The CDR3 loop is CSSSLKNYAEQFF. The CDR3 DNA, read in part, is TGCTCCAGCAGTCTAAAAAACTATGCTGAGCAGTTC.